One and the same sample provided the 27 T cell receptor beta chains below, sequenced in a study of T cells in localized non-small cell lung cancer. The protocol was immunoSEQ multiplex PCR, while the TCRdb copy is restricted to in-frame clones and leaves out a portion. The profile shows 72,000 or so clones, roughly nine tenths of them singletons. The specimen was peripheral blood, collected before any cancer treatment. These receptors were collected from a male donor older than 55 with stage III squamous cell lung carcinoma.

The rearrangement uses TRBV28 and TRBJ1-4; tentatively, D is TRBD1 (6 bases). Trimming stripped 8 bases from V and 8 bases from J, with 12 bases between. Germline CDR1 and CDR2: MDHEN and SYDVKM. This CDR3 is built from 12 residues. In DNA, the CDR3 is TGTGCCAGCCGCGAGGGGGGCGAAAAACTGTTTTTT. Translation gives CASREGGEKLFF.

CDR3 residues: CASSPRQGGETQYF. The CDR3 nucleotides read TGTGCCAGCAGCCCCCGACAGGGGGGCGAGACCCAGTACTTC. The chain joins TRBV11-2 to TRBJ2-5, with 9 bases fitting TRBD1. J gave up 5 bases and V 5 bases, and 6 bases lay outside the gene matches. The CDR3 runs 14 residues. Germline V gene data show CDR1 as SGHAT and CDR2 as FQNNGV.

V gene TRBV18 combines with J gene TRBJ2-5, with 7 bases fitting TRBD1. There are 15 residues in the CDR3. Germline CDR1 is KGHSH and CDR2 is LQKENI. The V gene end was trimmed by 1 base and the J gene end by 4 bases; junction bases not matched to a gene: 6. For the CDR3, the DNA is TGTGCCAGCTCACCACAGCAACAGGGGACAGAGACCCAGTACTTC. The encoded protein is CASSPQQQGTETQYF.

CDR3 DNA sequence: TGTGCCAGCAGCCCTTGGACTAGCGGGAGGGGTGAGCAGTTCTTC. Protein product: CASSPWTSGRGEQFF. The V and J genes are TRBV7-2 and TRBJ2-1; the match to TRBD2 covers 15 bases. V gave up 5 bases and J gave up 9 bases; unmatched junction bases: 5. This CDR3 has 15 amino acids. CDR1 and CDR2 from the germline V gene are SGHTA and FQGNSA.

Here the CDR3 DNA reads TGTGCCAGCAGCGCCTCGACTGGGACAGCCACGGGCTACACCTTC. It yields the protein CASSASTGTATGYTF. The chain combines TRBV11-2 with TRBJ1-2; TRBD1 agrees at 7 bases. CDR3 size: 15 residues. Trimming removed 5 bases from V and 8 bases from J; junction bases left unmatched: 14. The V gene's germline CDR1 is SGHAT and CDR2 FQNNGV.

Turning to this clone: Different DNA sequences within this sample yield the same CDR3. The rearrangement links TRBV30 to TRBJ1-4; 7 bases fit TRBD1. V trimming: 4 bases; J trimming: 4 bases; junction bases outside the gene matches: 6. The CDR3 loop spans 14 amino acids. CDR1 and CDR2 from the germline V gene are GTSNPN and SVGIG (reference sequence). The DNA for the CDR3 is TGTGCCTGGAATCGCAGGGGGGTTAATGAAAAACTGTTTTTT. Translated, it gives CAWNRRGVNEKLFF. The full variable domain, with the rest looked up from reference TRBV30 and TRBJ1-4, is SQTIHQWPATLVQPVGSPLSLECTVEGTSNPNLYWYRQAAGRGLQLLFYSVGIGQISSEVPQNLSASRPQDRQFILSSKKLLLSDSGFYLCAWNRRGVNEKLFFGSGTQLSVL.

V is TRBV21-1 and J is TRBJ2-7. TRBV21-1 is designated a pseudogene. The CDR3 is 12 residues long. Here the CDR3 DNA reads TGTGCCAGCAGCAGGCCCGGTGTCGGGCAGTACTTC. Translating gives CASSRPGVGQYF.

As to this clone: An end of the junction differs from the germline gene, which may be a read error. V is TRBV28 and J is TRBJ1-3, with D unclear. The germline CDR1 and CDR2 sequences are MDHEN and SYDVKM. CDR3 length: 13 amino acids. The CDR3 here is CASIEGRGNAIYF. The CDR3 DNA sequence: TGTGCCAGCATCGAGGGCCGGGGAAACGCCATATATTTT.

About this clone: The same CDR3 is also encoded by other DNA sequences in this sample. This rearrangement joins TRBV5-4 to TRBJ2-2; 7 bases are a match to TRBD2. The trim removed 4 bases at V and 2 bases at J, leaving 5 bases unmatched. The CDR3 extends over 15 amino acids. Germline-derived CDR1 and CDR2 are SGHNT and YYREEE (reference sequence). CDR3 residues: CASSPPGLNTGELFF. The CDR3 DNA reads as TGTGCCAGCAGCCCCCCGGGACTAAACACCGGGGAGCTGTTTTTT.

CDR3 bases: TGTGCCAGCAGCGAGGGGGGTAATTCACCCCTCCACTTT. This encodes CASSEGGNSPLHF. V usage is TRBV9 and J usage is TRBJ1-6; TRBD1 is a possible D gene (6 bases). CDR1 and CDR2 from the germline V gene are SGDLS and YYNGEE. This CDR3 has 13 residues. Trimming removed 3 bases at V and 6 bases at J, with 7 bases between.

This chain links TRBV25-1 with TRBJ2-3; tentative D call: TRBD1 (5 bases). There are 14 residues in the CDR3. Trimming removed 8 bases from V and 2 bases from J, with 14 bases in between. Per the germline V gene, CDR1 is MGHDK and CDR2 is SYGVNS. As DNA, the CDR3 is TGTGCCAGCTGGGGCCAGACAGCCACAGATACGCAGTATTTT. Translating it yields CASWGQTATDTQYF.

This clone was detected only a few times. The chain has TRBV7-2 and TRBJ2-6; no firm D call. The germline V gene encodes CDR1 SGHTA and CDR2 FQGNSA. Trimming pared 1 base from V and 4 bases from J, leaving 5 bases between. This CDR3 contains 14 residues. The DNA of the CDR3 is TGTGCCAGCAGCTTAGATGGGGGGGCCAACGTCCTGACTTTC. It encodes CASSLDGGANVLTF.

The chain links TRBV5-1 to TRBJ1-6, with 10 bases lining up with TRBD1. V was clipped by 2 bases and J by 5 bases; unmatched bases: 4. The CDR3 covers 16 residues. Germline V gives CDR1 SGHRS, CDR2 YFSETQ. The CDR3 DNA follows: TGCGCCAGCAGCTTAGACAGGGGGCATAATAATTCACCCCTCCACTTT. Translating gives CASSLDRGHNNSPLHF.

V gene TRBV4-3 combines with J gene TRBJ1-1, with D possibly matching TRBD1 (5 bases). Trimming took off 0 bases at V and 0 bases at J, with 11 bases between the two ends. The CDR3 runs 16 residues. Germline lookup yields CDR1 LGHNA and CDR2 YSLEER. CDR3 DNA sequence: TGCGCCAGCAGCCAAGATGGGGCGGGATTGAACACTGAAGCTTTCTTT. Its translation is CASSQDGAGLNTEAFF.

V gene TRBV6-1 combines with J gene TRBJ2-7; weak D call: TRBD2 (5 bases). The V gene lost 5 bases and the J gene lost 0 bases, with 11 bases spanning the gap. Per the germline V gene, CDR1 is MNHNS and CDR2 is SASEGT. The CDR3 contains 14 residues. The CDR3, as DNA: TGTGCCAGCAGTTTAAACGGGGACTCCTACGAGCAGTACTTC. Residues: CASSLNGDSYEQYF.

This chain's CDR3 is CASSWQGAVSGELFF. CDR3 sequence (DNA): TGTGCCAGCAGCTGGCAGGGGGCGGTGTCCGGGGAGCTGTTTTTT. The chain links TRBV7-2 to TRBJ2-2; 8 bases line up with TRBD1. Germline CDR1 and CDR2: SGHTA and FQGNSA. Trimming at V came to 4 bases and at J to 6 bases, leaving 7 bases not matched to a gene. CDR3 length: 15 amino acids.

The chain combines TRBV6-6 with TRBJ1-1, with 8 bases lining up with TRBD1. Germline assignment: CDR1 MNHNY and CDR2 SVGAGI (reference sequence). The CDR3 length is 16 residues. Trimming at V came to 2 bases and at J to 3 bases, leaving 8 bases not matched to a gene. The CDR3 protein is CASSYGSGGTDTEAFF. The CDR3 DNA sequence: TGTGCCAGCAGTTACGGGTCAGGGGGCACGGACACTGAAGCTTTCTTT.

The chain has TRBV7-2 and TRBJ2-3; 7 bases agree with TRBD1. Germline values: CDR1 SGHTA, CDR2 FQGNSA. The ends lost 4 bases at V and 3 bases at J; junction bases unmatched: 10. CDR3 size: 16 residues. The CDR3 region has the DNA TGTGCCAGCAGCTCGGGTCGGAGGACAGGAACAGATACGCAGTATTTT. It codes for CASSSGRRTGTDTQYF.

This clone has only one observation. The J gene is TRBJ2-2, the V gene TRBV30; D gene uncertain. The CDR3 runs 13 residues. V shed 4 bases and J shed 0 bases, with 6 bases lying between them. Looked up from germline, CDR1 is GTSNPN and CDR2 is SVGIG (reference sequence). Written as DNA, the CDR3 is TGTGCCTGGAACCGAGCGAACACCGGGGAGCTGTTTTTT. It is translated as CAWNRANTGELFF.

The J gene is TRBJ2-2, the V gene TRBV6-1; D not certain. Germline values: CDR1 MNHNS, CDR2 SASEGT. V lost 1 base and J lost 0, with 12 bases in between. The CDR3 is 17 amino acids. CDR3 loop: CASSEDVGAANTGELFF. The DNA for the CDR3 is TGTGCCAGCAGTGAAGATGTAGGCGCCGCGAACACCGGGGAGCTGTTTTTT.

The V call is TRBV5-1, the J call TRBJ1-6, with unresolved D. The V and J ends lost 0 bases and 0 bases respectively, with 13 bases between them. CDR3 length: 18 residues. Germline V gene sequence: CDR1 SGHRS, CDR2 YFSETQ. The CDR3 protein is CASSLGVLVSSYNSPLHF. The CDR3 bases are TGCGCCAGCAGCTTGGGTGTTTTGGTGAGCTCCTATAATTCACCCCTCCACTTT.

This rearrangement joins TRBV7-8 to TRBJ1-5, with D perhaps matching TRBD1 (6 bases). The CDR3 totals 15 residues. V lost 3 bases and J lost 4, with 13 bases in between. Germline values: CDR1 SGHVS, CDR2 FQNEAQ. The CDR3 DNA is TGTGCCAGCAGCTTCTCAGGGGCGGGGAATCAGCCCCAGCATTTT. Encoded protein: CASSFSGAGNQPQHF. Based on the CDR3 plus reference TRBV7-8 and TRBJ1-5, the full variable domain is GAGVSQSPRYKVAKRGQDVALRCDPISGHVSLFWYQQALGQGPEFLTYFQNEAQLDKSGLPSDRFFAERPEGSVSTLKIQRTQQEDSAVYLCASSFSGAGNQPQHFGDGTRLSIL.

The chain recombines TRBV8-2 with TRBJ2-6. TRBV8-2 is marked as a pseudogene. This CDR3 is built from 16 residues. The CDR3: CGSTLITQSRANVLTF. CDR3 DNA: TGTGGCAGCACTCTAATAACACAAAGTCGGGCCAACGTCCTGACTTTC.

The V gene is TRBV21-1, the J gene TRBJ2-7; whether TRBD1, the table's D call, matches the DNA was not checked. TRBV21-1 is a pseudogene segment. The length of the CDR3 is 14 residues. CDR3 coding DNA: TGTGCCAGCAGCAAAGGGACAGTTTCCTACGAGCAGTACGTC. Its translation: CASSKGTVSYEQYV.

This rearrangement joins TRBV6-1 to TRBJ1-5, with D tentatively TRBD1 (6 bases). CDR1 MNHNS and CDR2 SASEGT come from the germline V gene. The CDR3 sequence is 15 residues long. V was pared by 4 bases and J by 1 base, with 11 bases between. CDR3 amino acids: CASSATGLSNQPQHF. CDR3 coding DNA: TGTGCCAGCAGTGCAACAGGGCTCAGCAATCAGCCCCAGCATTTT.

As DNA, the CDR3 is TGTGCCAGCAGTCTCCGGGGGCGTGAAAAACTGTTTTTT. This gives the protein CASSLRGREKLFF. V gene TRBV6-5 combines with J gene TRBJ1-4; TRBD1 might be the D (6 bases). Germline CDR1 MNHEY, CDR2 SVGAGI. This CDR3 spans 13 amino acids. V was trimmed by 5 bases and J by 7 bases, leaving 11 bases between them.

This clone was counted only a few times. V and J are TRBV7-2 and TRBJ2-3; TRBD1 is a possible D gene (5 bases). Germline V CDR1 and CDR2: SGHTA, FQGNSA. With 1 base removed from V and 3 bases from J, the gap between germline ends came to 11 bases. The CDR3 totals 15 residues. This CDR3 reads CASSLGPWTTDTQYF. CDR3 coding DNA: TGTGCCAGCAGCTTAGGCCCTTGGACAACAGATACGCAGTATTTT.